The present entry profiles one TCR beta chain with its context. The antigen remains undetermined. The data belong to a study of cytomegalovirus exposure and HLA in healthy donors. Study details: Unique TCR beta sequences numbering some 110 million came from approximately 180 million T cells in an earlier analysis. Whole-study results and caveats: Most TCR beta V segments were productive about 90% or about 30% of the time in an earlier analysis. Investigators reported 150 to 200 TCR beta chains as tied to cytomegalovirus.

The PCR used 60 Vbeta and 13 Jbeta primers. The table came from immunoSEQ multiplex PCR; TCRdb's copy has only in-frame clones and leaves some out. Of 90,000 to 110,000 clones detected, roughly three quarters appear once; the ten largest clones hold 3.2%. Germline V gene lookup returns CDR1 SEHNR and CDR2 FQNEAQ (reference sequence). The V gene end was trimmed by 7 bases and the J gene end by 4 bases; junction bases not matched to a gene: 6. The CDR3 length is 14 residues. This chain links TRBV7-9 with TRBJ2-3, with 9 bases identical to TRBD1. The receptor comes from a man in his thirties or forties in good health and CMV-seronegative. Sequenced sample: PBMCs. The CDR3 sequence: CASTGTGRSDTQYF. CDR3 coding DNA: TGTGCCAGCACCGGGACAGGGAGGTCAGATACGCAGTATTTT. Full variable domain (remainder filled in from reference TRBV7-9 and TRBJ2-3): DTGVSQNPRHKITKRGQNVTFRCDPISEHNRLYWYRQTLGQGPEFLTYFQNEAQLEKSRLLSDRFSAERPKGSFSTLEIQRTEQGDSAMYLCASTGTGRSDTQYFGPGTRLTVL.